The 26 T cell receptor beta chains listed next were all sequenced from one sample in a study of blood T cell repertoires in COVID-19. Method: immunoSEQ multiplex PCR; TCRdb's copy keeps in-frame clones and lacks some. The table records roughly 500,000 clones, around nine tenths of them present only once. Specimen: PBMCs or T cells enriched from blood (not recorded which). These receptors came from a woman aged 40 to 50 who had recovered from COVID-19.

The chain has TRBV19 and TRBJ2-2; tentatively, D is TRBD1 (5 bases). The V end lost 3 bases, the J end lost 0 bases, and 11 bases lay between the germline ends. Germline V gene sequence: CDR1 LNHDA, CDR2 SQIVND (reference sequence). The CDR3 runs 16 residues. CDR3 nucleotides: TGTGCCAGTAGTATGTTTTGGGGCGCGAACACCGGGGAGCTGTTTTTT. Protein: CASSMFWGANTGELFF.

This rearrangement joins TRBV10-3 to TRBJ1-1; 8 positions match TRBD1. Germline lookup yields CDR1 ENHRY and CDR2 SYGVKD. V trimming: 4 bases; J trimming: 5 bases; junction bases outside the gene matches: 12. This CDR3 contains 16 residues. The CDR3, as DNA: TGTGCCATCAGTGTATTGACAGGGGAATCGGTAACTGAAGCTTTCTTT. It is translated as CAISVLTGESVTEAFF.

V is TRBV7-9 and J is TRBJ2-2; 7 bases line up with TRBD2. Germline V gene lookup returns CDR1 SEHNR and CDR2 FQNEAQ (reference sequence). This CDR3 has 18 residues. Unmatched junction bases numbered 14, after V lost 5 bases and J lost 2 bases. The DNA for the CDR3 is TGTGCCAGCAGCGTACGCCTGGGGGGGACGGAAAACACCGGGGAGCTGTTTTTT. Protein: CASSVRLGGTENTGELFF. The full variable domain, in which reference TRBV7-9 and TRBJ2-2 provide the parts outside the CDR3, is DTGVSQNPRHKITKRGQNVTFRCDPISEHNRLYWYRQTLGQGPEFLTYFQNEAQLEKSRLLSDRFSAERPKGSFSTLEIQRTEQGDSAMYLCASSVRLGGTENTGELFFGEGSRLTVL.

This clone was picked up a small number of times. This rearrangement joins TRBV5-5 to TRBJ1-1; a weak D match, TRBD1 (6 bases). Germline-derived CDR1 and CDR2 are SGHKS and YYEKEE (reference sequence). V dropped 4 bases and J dropped 1 base, with 11 bases sitting between them. The CDR3 spans 14 residues. CDR3 sequence: CASSVLQGNTEAFF. In DNA, the CDR3 is TGTGCCAGCAGCGTCCTACAGGGGAACACTGAAGCTTTCTTT.

The J gene is TRBJ1-5, the V gene TRBV7-9; 7 positions agree with TRBD1. Unmatched junction bases numbered 3, after V lost 5 bases and J lost 5 bases. The germline V gene encodes CDR1 SEHNR and CDR2 FQNEAQ (reference sequence). There are 13 residues in the CDR3. The CDR3 DNA sequence: TGTGCCAGCAGCACCACAGGGGATCAGCCCCAGCATTTT. It translates to CASSTTGDQPQHF.

The rearrangement joins TRBV12-5 to TRBJ2-3; TRBD2 is a possible D gene (5 bases). The germline V gene encodes CDR1 LGHNT and CDR2 FRNRAP. V shed 7 bases and J shed 3 bases, with 11 bases lying between them. CDR3 length equals 13 residues. Written as DNA, the CDR3 is TGTGCTAGTGCCCCTGGCGGGACAGATACGCAGTATTTT. Translated, it gives CASAPGGTDTQYF.

The CDR3 sequence is CATSREVAAIGADTQYF. The DNA of the CDR3 is TGTGCCACCAGCAGAGAGGTAGCGGCTATTGGCGCAGATACGCAGTATTTT. The chain couples TRBV15 to TRBJ2-3, with D perhaps TRBD2 (6 bases). Trimming removed 0 bases from V and 4 bases from J, with 17 bases in between. The germline gives CDR1 LNHNV, CDR2 YYDKDF (reference sequence). CDR3 length: 17 amino acids.

The chain carries TRBV6-2 or TRBV6-3 and TRBJ1-1, with 7 bases fitting TRBD1. The CDR3 has 14 amino acids. Germline lookup yields CDR1 MNHEY and CDR2 SVGEGT. J gave up 5 bases and V 2 bases, and 5 bases lay outside the gene matches. This chain's CDR3 is CASSYVAGGTEAFF. Written as DNA, the CDR3 is TGTGCCAGCAGTTACGTGGCAGGGGGAACTGAAGCTTTCTTT.

The V gene is TRBV30, the J gene TRBJ1-2; perhaps TRBD1 as D (6 bases). This CDR3 region has 14 residues. Germline V gives CDR1 GTSNPN, CDR2 SVGIG (reference sequence). Trimming removed 4 bases from V and 2 bases from J, with 14 bases in between. The CDR3 region has the DNA TGTGCCTGGAACAGGGTCCCCTCAAACTATGGCTACACCTTC. Its protein product is CAWNRVPSNYGYTF.

The table lists this clone with a count of one. Within the sample, other DNA sequences also encode this same CDR3. This sequence joins TRBV9 and TRBJ2-7, with 9 bases lining up with TRBD1. Per the germline V gene, CDR1 is SGDLS and CDR2 is YYNGEE. There are 15 residues in the CDR3. The J segment lost 3 bases and the V segment lost 2 bases, leaving 6 bases of the junction unmatched. DNA of the CDR3: TGTGCCAGCAGCGTTGGGACGGGACAGGGCTACGAGCAGTACTTC. This codes for CASSVGTGQGYEQYF.

This chain links TRBV7-2 with TRBJ1-6, with D perhaps matching TRBD1 (5 bases). This CDR3 is built from 18 residues. In germline, CDR1 is SGHTA, CDR2 FQGNSA. With 4 bases removed from V and 0 bases from J, the gap between germline ends came to 16 bases. CDR3: CASSSPLGGSSYNSPLHF. CDR3 DNA sequence: TGTGCCAGCAGCTCCCCTTTGGGGGGGAGCTCCTATAATTCACCCCTCCACTTT.

This sequence joins TRBV12-5 and TRBJ2-1; D is possibly TRBD1 (6 bases). The ends were cut back, 0 bases at V and 0 bases at J, with 15 bases in the middle. The length of the CDR3 is 18 residues. The germline V gene encodes CDR1 LGHNT and CDR2 FRNRAP. Here the CDR3 DNA reads TGTGCTAGTGGTTTGGTCACCACCGCACAGGGCTCCTACAATGAGCAGTTCTTC. The encoded protein is CASGLVTTAQGSYNEQFF.

This chain connects TRBV20-1 to TRBJ1-2; D ambiguous. CDR3 length: 11 residues. Per germline, CDR1 DFQATT and CDR2 SNEGSKA (reference sequence). V shed 2 bases and J shed 6 bases, with 7 bases lying between them. The CDR3 DNA follows: TGCAGTGCTAGAAGAGTCAATGGCTACACCTTC. Translating gives CSARRVNGYTF.

This clone was picked up one time. At the DNA level, this CDR3 is encoded by other sequences in the same sample as well. The CDR3 is CASSYSRGNEQFF. The CDR3 DNA reads TGTGCCAGCAGTTACTCACGCGGCAATGAGCAGTTCTTC. V usage is TRBV6-2 or TRBV6-3 and J usage is TRBJ2-1; no clear D. The CDR3 totals 13 residues. Germline CDR1 reads MNHEY; CDR2 reads SVGEGT. V lost 0 bases, J lost 6 bases, and 6 bases lay in between.

This chain connects TRBV10-2 to TRBJ2-7; 9 nucleotides align to TRBD1. CDR3 length: 15 residues. V lost 6 bases, J lost 4 bases, and 10 bases stayed unmatched. Germline CDR1 WSHSY, CDR2 SAAADI. DNA of the CDR3: TGCGCCAGCAGACTTACCGGGACAGGGATGTACGAGCAGTACTTC. It encodes CASRLTGTGMYEQYF.

This clone was counted at least ten times. V and J are TRBV2 and TRBJ2-7; D perhaps matches TRBD1 (6 bases). Germline V gives CDR1 SNHLY, CDR2 FYNNEI. V lost 7 bases and J lost 2, with 9 bases in between. CDR3 length equals 12 residues. The CDR3 nucleotides are TGTGCCAGCACAGGGGATACCTACGAGCAGTACTTC. Translated: CASTGDTYEQYF.

V and J are TRBV9 and TRBJ2-1; tentatively, D is TRBD1 (7 bases). Germline assignment: CDR1 SGDLS and CDR2 YYNGEE. V was cut by 3 bases and J by 8 bases, with 9 bases left in between. The CDR3 length is 12 residues. CDR3 nucleotide sequence: TGTGCCAGCAGCGGGAGGGGGCATGAGCAGTTCTTC. Translated: CASSGRGHEQFF.

This sequence joins TRBV11-3 and TRBJ1-1, with D tentatively TRBD1 (6 bases). The CDR3 is 13 amino acids. Germline V gene sequence: CDR1 SGHNT, CDR2 YENEEA. The germline V and J ends were trimmed by 4 bases and 4 bases, with 10 bases remaining between them. The CDR3 DNA is TGTGCCAGCAGCTGGGGCAGGGGCACTGAAGCTTTCTTT. The encoded protein is CASSWGRGTEAFF.

This chain joins TRBV6-5 and TRBJ1-2; the match to TRBD1 covers 8 bases. The CDR3 extends over 15 amino acids. Germline V gene lookup returns CDR1 MNHEY and CDR2 SVGAGI. The J segment lost 8 bases and the V segment lost 6 bases, leaving 14 bases of the junction unmatched. Here the CDR3 DNA reads TGTGCCAGCAGAACGGGACAGGTAGTTTTGAGCGGCTACACCTTC. Translating gives CASRTGQVVLSGYTF.

This clone was picked up many times. This chain connects TRBV7-2 to TRBJ2-2; D possibly corresponds to TRBD1 (5 bases). The CDR3 contains 13 residues. Trimming took 0 bases from V and 6 from J, leaving 5 bases between them. Germline CDR1 SGHTA, CDR2 FQGNSA. The chain's CDR3 is CASSLAGAGELFF. The CDR3 nucleotides read TGTGCCAGCAGCTTAGCAGGGGCCGGGGAGCTGTTTTTT.

V and J are TRBV7-6 and TRBJ2-5, with a tentative D call TRBD1 (6 bases). The length of the CDR3 is 14 residues. CDR1 is SGHVS and CDR2 is FNYEAQ in the germline V gene. Between the trimmed V and J ends, which lost 6 bases and 5 bases, there was a span of 16 bases. The CDR3 nucleotides are TGTGCCAGCAGTAACAGGGAATTTACGGAGACCCAGTACTTC. Amino acid sequence: CASSNREFTETQYF.

This clone was detected a few times. This chain uses TRBV6-5 with TRBJ1-1; D call uncertain. Germline CDR1 and CDR2: MNHEY and SVGAGI. The CDR3 is 13 residues long. The V end was cut by 0 bases, the J end by 13 bases, with 15 bases between. The CDR3 region has the DNA TGTGCCAGCAGTTACTCTGGGGATAGGAGGGTTTTCTTT. It is translated as CASSYSGDRRVFF.

This clone was recorded a few times. The rearrangement links TRBV7-9 to TRBJ2-3; 10 positions agree with TRBD2. With 6 bases clipped from V and 8 bases from J, the junction kept 8 bases outside the gene matches. The CDR3 has 14 residues. Germline loops: CDR1 SEHNR, CDR2 FQNEAQ (reference sequence). The CDR3 DNA sequence: TGTGCCAGCAGATCCCTAGCGGGAGTTGTTACGCAGTATTTT. Encoded protein: CASRSLAGVVTQYF.

This chain links TRBV14 with TRBJ1-6; TRBD1 agrees at 9 bases. CDR3 length: 13 amino acids. Germline V gene data show CDR1 as SGHDN and CDR2 as FVKESK. V lost 8 bases, J lost 6 bases, and 2 bases stayed unmatched. CDR3 nucleotide sequence: TGTGCCAGCCGGGGACAGGGTAATTCACCCCTCCACTTT. It specifies CASRGQGNSPLHF.

This chain's CDR3 is CASSIGDTYRPGNTIYF. The CDR3 nucleotides are TGTGCCAGTAGTATTGGGGACACCTACCGACCTGGAAACACCATATATTTT. This chain connects TRBV19 to TRBJ1-3; a possible D gene is TRBD1 (6 bases). Trimming removed 3 bases from V and 2 bases from J, with 17 bases in between. The germline CDR1 and CDR2 sequences are LNHDA and SQIVND (reference sequence). This CDR3 is built from 17 residues.

The gene calls are TRBV27 and TRBJ1-3; possibly TRBD1 for D (6 bases). Germline lookup yields CDR1 MNHEY and CDR2 SMNVEV (reference sequence). The CDR3 covers 13 residues. Trimming removed 7 bases from V and 1 base from J, with 8 bases in between. In nucleotides, the CDR3 is TGTGCCAGCAAGGGGGAGTCTGGAAACACCATATATTTT. Protein sequence: CASKGESGNTIYF.